The rows below give T cell receptor beta chains drawn from one sample of a study of vaccination and CD4 T cells after COVID-19. The antigens these receptors bind are not known. A single record per CDR3 protein comes from TCRdb applying MiXCR to the PCR reads. The repertoire holds around 11,000 distinct CDR3 sequences, with around 28% as singletons. The sample comprised CD4+ T cells from blood, cultured in vitro. The source is a human donor in good health. CDR3s include the opening cysteine and the closing phenylalanine or tryptophan. The D gene is left open where the match is weak. Clone size, where shown, is once, few, many, or a class for clones that have expanded.

J gene	D gene	V gene	clone size	CDR3 protein	CDR3 DNA
TRBJ2-2	-	TRBV19	few	CASKNPEHTGELFF	TGTGCCAGTAAAAACCCTGAACACACCGGGGAGCTGTTTTTT
TRBJ2-3	-	TRBV20-1	few	CSADGGPSDTQYF	TGCAGTGCTGACGGTGGGCCGTCCGATACGCAGTATTTT
TRBJ2-5	-	TRBV28	-	CASSVNDRKETQYF	TGTGCCAGCAGCGTCAACGACAGAAAAGAGACCCAGTACTTC
TRBJ2-1	TRBD2	TRBV7-6	-	CASSGPRGSLAGGNNEQFF	TGTGCCAGCTCCGGACCTCGGGGATCTCTAGCGGGAGGAAACAATGAGCAGTTCTTC
TRBJ1-2	-	TRBV6-5	-	CASSYRANYGYTF	TGTGCCAGCAGTTACAGGGCTAACTATGGCTACACCTTC
TRBJ2-1	-	TRBV5-6	-	CASSWGSRSSYNEQFF	TGTGCCAGCAGCTGGGGGAGCCGGAGCTCCTACAATGAGCAGTTCTTC
TRBJ2-1	TRBD2	TRBV19	-	CASTGLAGLRYNEQFF	TGTGCCAGTACGGGACTAGCGGGCCTCCGTTACAATGAGCAGTTCTTC
TRBJ2-5	-	TRBV7-2	-	CASSRVAMQETQYF	TGTGCCAGCAGCCGTGTGGCCATGCAAGAGACCCAGTACTTC
TRBJ1-5	-	TRBV19	few	CASAPKGLPELAQHF	TGTGCCAGTGCCCCCAAGGGACTTCCAGAGCTAGCCCAGCATTTT
TRBJ2-3	-	TRBV6-1	few	CASSLPGADTQYF	TGTGCCAGCAGCCTCCCCGGGGCAGATACGCAGTATTTT
TRBJ2-1	-	TRBV2	-	CASSEARSTVGEQFF	TGTGCCAGCAGTGAAGCACGTAGCACTGTAGGGGAGCAGTTCTTC
TRBJ2-1	TRBD2	TRBV11-2	-	CASSRLKRESYNEQFF	TGTGCCAGCAGCCGTTTAAAGCGGGAGTCCTACAATGAGCAGTTCTTC
TRBJ1-2	-	TRBV7-8	medium-sized	CASTSAVGYTF	TGTGCCAGCACCTCCGCGGTGGGCTACACCTTC